Listed here are 12 T cell receptor beta chains from one sample, sequenced in a study of blood T cells in healthy people across ages. Together with a sample-barcoded 5' primer, a J-beta primer mix was included in a second PCR lasting 7 to 11 cycles. TCRdb itself ran the 5' RACE reads through MiXCR, one entry per CDR3 protein. The table shows 800,000 to 950,000 distinct CDR3 sequences, with about 27% occurring only once. The same sample was also studied in work on T cells of mothers and their children.

The source material was blood. The receptors were gathered from a woman aged 40 to 49 in good health.

In this sample, this clonotype turned up a few times. The chain recombines TRBV15 with TRBJ2-3, with 12 nucleotides matching TRBD2. The V gene end was trimmed by 5 bases and the J gene end by 0 bases; junction bases not matched to a gene: 3. The germline V gene encodes CDR1 LNHNV and CDR2 YYDKDF (reference sequence). The CDR3 has 16 amino acids. Here the CDR3 reads CATSGTSGGSTDTQYF. CDR3 sequence (DNA): TGTGCCACCAGCGGTACTAGCGGGGGGAGCACAGATACGCAGTATTTT.

This clonotype appeared a few times. A read error is possible here, since a much larger clone lies one base away. The chain links TRBV4-1 to TRBJ2-5; D is unclear. This CDR3 comprises 14 residues. Germline CDR1 reads MGHRA; CDR2 reads YSYEKL. With 1 base removed from V and 1 base from J, the gap between germline ends came to 7 bases. The CDR3 region is CASSQGRSQETQYF. The CDR3 DNA is TGCGCCAGCAGCCAAGGAAGGAGCCAAGAGACCCAGTACTTC.

V gene TRBV12-3 or TRBV12-4 combines with J gene TRBJ1-2; 10 bases fit TRBD1. CDR3 size: 15 residues. V gave up 5 bases and J gave up 6 bases; unmatched junction bases: 9. The CDR3 DNA sequence: TGTGCCAGCAGTCAAAACCGGGACAGGGGTAATGGCTACACCTTC. It encodes CASSQNRDRGNGYTF.

This clonotype was seen once. The gene calls are TRBV27 and TRBJ2-3; D call uncertain. There are 13 residues in the CDR3. The germline CDR1 and CDR2 sequences are MNHEY and SMNVEV (reference sequence). Trimming took 4 bases from V and 2 from J, leaving 7 bases between them. The CDR3 reads CASSSRFTDTQYF. As DNA, the CDR3 is TGTGCCAGCAGTTCCAGATTCACAGATACGCAGTATTTT.

V usage is TRBV20-1 and J usage is TRBJ2-7; TRBD1 agrees at 9 bases. The germline V gene encodes CDR1 DFQATT and CDR2 SNEGSKA (reference sequence). V shed 6 bases and J 6 bases; nucleotides not matched to a gene: 15. The CDR3 contains 15 residues. The CDR3 here is CSAEYPGQGLIEQYF. The CDR3 nucleotides read TGCAGTGCCGAATACCCGGGACAGGGTTTGATCGAGCAGTACTTC.

The chain couples TRBV27 to TRBJ1-5; possibly TRBD1 for D (6 bases). CDR1 MNHEY and CDR2 SMNVEV come from the germline V gene (reference sequence). V dropped 2 bases and J dropped 5 bases, with 13 bases sitting between them. The CDR3 length is 15 residues. The CDR3 here is CASSLLGAGDQPQHF. The DNA of the CDR3 is TGTGCCAGCAGTTTACTCGGAGCAGGGGATCAGCCCCAGCATTTT.

The chain links TRBV24-1 to TRBJ2-4, with 9 bases identical to TRBD2. The germline gives CDR1 KGHDR, CDR2 SFDVKD. The CDR3 covers 19 residues. Germline trimming cut 9 bases from V and 13 bases from J; bases unmatched to any gene: 30. The CDR3 loop is CATAIGVSSGASSYNEQYF. As DNA, the CDR3 is TGTGCCACCGCGATCGGGGTTTCTAGCGGGGCTAGCTCCTACAATGAGCAGTACTTC.

This rearrangement joins TRBV5-1 to TRBJ2-1, with D possibly matching TRBD1 (6 bases). V was cut by 1 base and J by 6 bases, with 26 bases left in between. The germline V gene encodes CDR1 SGHRS and CDR2 YFSETQ. The length of the CDR3 is 19 residues. The DNA for the CDR3 is TGCGCCAGCAGCTTGCGGGGTTCAGGACAGTCCTTTTCGTCCAATGAGCAGTTCTTC. Residues: CASSLRGSGQSFSSNEQFF.

Remarks on this clonotype: A read error may be the cause here, since a much bigger clone is one base away. The V call is TRBV7-2, the J call TRBJ2-1, with unresolved D. Germline lookup yields CDR1 SGHTA and CDR2 FQGNSA. Deletions cut 1 base from V and 15 bases from J, with 13 bases between. The CDR3 consists of 12 residues. This CDR3 is CASSLERPLGFF. CDR3 in DNA: TGTGCCAGCAGCTTAGAACGTCCCCTAGGGTTCTTC.

This clonotype was observed many times. This sequence joins TRBV4-3 and TRBJ2-7; the D call may be TRBD1 or TRBD2 (6 bases each). The V gene lost 4 bases and the J gene lost 3 bases, with 16 bases spanning the gap. The CDR3 spans 15 residues. CDR1 LGHNA and CDR2 YSLEER come from the germline V gene. CDR3 bases: TGCGCCAGCAGCCCCCGGACGGGGGCGTTCTACGAGCAGTACTTC. Amino acid sequence: CASSPRTGAFYEQYF.

The sample holds many counts of this clonotype. The chain uses TRBV29-1 and TRBJ2-3, with 7 nucleotides matching TRBD2. V shed 6 bases, J shed 0 bases, and the junction held 6 bases outside the gene matches. This CDR3 contains 14 residues. CDR1 and CDR2 (germline): SQVTM, ANQGSEA. The CDR3: CSVAGTTSTDTQYF. The DNA for the CDR3 is TGCAGCGTAGCCGGGACTACTAGCACAGATACGCAGTATTTT.

Only a few counts were recorded for this clonotype. V and J are TRBV5-1 and TRBJ1-2; 8 positions match TRBD1. CDR3 length: 12 residues. Trimming took 4 bases from V and 8 from J; bases not matched to a gene: 4. CDR1 is SGHRS, CDR2 YFSETQ, per germline. The chain's CDR3 is CASSVDREGYTF. The DNA for the CDR3 is TGCGCCAGCAGCGTGGACAGGGAGGGCTACACCTTC. The complete variable domain, with remaining parts taken from reference TRBV5-1 and TRBJ1-2, reads KAGVTQTPRYLIKTRGQQVTLSCSPISGHRSVSWYQQTPGQGLQFLFEYFSETQRNKGNFPGRFSGRQFSNSRSEMNVSTLELGDSALYLCASSVDREGYTFGSGTRLTVV.